Each of the 6 T cell receptor beta chains below was sequenced from the same sample in a study of cytomegalovirus exposure and HLA in healthy donors. In the PCR, 60 Vbeta and 13 Jbeta primers were used. Some clones are missing from TCRdb's copy, which holds only in-frame ones; the method was immunoSEQ multiplex PCR. The sample records about 250,000 clones, over 75% being singletons. The material sequenced was PBMCs. The receptors stem from a boy younger than 18 in good health and CMV-seronegative.

The rearrangement uses TRBV5-1 and TRBJ1-2, with D maybe TRBD1 (5 bases). The CDR3 consists of 12 residues. V was trimmed by 4 bases and J by 8 bases, leaving 12 bases between them. CDR1 is SGHRS, CDR2 YFSETQ, per germline. CDR3 in amino acids: CASSPGNWGYTF. CDR3 bases: TGCGCCAGCAGCCCAGGGAATTGGGGCTACACCTTC.

This rearrangement joins TRBV9 to TRBJ1-3; D is uncertain. Per the germline V gene, CDR1 is SGDLS and CDR2 is YYNGEE. Trimming cost V 3 bases and J 2 bases, with 15 bases left between them. This CDR3 region has 16 residues. The CDR3 coding sequence is TGTGCCAGCAGCGAAGACGGAGCCTTGGCTGGAAACACCATATATTTT. It yields the protein CASSEDGALAGNTIYF.

This chain uses TRBV7-9 with TRBJ2-5; 12 bases map to TRBD2. V trimming: 5 bases; J trimming: 2 bases; junction bases outside the gene matches: 3. This CDR3 has 15 amino acids. Germline V CDR1 and CDR2: SEHNR, FQNEAQ (reference sequence). CDR3 protein: CASSRTSGVQETQYF. The CDR3 DNA sequence: TGTGCCAGCAGCCGGACTAGCGGGGTGCAAGAGACCCAGTACTTC.

This clone occurred once. The chain couples TRBV27 to TRBJ2-5, with a possible D match to TRBD2 (6 bases). From germline, CDR1 is MNHEY and CDR2 SMNVEV (reference sequence). Trimming took off 0 bases at V and 6 bases at J, with 14 bases between the two ends. The CDR3 sequence is 15 residues long. Here the CDR3 DNA reads TGTGCCAGCAGTTTATCGTTCGGGGGAATGCAGACCCAGTACTTC. It codes for CASSLSFGGMQTQYF.

The rearrangement joins TRBV7-3 to TRBJ1-2, with TRBD1 as a possible D gene (5 bases). CDR3 length equals 14 residues. Per the germline V gene, CDR1 is SGHTA and CDR2 is FQGTGA. The V end was cut by 5 bases, the J end by 6 bases, with 16 bases between. This chain's CDR3 is CASSKRRGVDGYTF. The CDR3 bases are TGTGCCAGCAGCAAACGTCGGGGGGTTGATGGCTACACCTTC.

J is TRBJ1-2 and V is TRBV30, with D perhaps matching TRBD1 (5 bases). The CDR3 consists of 17 residues. V lost 2 bases, J lost 0 bases, and 19 bases lay in between. Germline V gene sequence: CDR1 GTSNPN, CDR2 SVGIG (reference sequence). CDR3 sequence reads: CAWSWARTTGANYGYTF. The CDR3 coding sequence is TGTGCCTGGAGTTGGGCTCGGACAACGGGAGCTAACTATGGCTACACCTTC.